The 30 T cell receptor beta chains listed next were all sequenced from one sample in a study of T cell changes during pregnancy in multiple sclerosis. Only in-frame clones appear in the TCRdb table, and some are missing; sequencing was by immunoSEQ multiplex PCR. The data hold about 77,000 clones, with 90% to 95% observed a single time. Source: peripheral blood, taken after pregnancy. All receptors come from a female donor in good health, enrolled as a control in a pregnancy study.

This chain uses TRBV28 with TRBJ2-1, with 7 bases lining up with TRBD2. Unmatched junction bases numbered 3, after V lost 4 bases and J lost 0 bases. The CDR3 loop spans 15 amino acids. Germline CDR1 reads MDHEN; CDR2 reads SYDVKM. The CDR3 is CASSWEGTSYNEQFF. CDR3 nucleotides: TGTGCCAGCAGTTGGGAGGGGACCTCCTACAATGAGCAGTTCTTC.

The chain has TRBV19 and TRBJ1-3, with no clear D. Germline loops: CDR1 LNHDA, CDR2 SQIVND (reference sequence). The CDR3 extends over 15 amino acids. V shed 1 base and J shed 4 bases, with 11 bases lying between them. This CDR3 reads CASSIVAASGNTIYF. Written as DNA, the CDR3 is TGTGCCAGTAGTATAGTAGCCGCCTCGGGAAACACCATATATTTT. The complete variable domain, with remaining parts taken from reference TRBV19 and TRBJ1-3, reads DGGITQSPKYLFRKEGQNVTLSCEQNLNHDAMYWYRQDPGQGLRLIYYSQIVNDFQKGDIAEGYSVSREKKESFPLTVTSAQKNPTAFYLCASSIVAASGNTIYFGEGSWLTVV.

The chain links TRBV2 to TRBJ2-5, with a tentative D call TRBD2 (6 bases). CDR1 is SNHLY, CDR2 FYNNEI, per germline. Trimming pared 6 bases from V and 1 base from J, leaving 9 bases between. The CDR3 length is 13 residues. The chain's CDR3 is CASRGTRQETQYF. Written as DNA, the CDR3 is TGTGCCAGCAGGGGGACTCGCCAAGAGACCCAGTACTTC.

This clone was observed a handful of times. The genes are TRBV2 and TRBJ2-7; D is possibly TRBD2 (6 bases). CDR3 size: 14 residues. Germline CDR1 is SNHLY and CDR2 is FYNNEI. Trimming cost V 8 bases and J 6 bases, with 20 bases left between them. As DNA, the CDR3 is TGTGCCAGCCGTGGAGCAGGGATCGGGGGCGAGCAGTACTTC. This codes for CASRGAGIGGEQYF.

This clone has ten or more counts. Here the CDR3 reads CASSITAGGSYNEQFF. CDR3 nucleotide sequence: TGTGCCAGTAGTATAACCGCGGGAGGTTCCTACAATGAGCAGTTCTTC. V is TRBV19 and J is TRBJ2-1; 8 positions agree with TRBD2. CDR3 length equals 16 residues. Germline CDR1 LNHDA, CDR2 SQIVND (reference sequence). The V segment lost 2 bases and the J segment 1 base; nucleotides outside the gene matches: 4.

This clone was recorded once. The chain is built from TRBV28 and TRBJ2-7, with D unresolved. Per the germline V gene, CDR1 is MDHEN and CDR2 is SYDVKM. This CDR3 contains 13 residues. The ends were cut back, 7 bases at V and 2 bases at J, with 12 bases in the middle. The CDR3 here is CASTSGGTYEQYF. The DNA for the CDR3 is TGTGCCAGCACCTCTGGCGGAACCTACGAGCAGTACTTC. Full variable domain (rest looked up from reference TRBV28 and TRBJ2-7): DVKVTQSSRYLVKRTGEKVFLECVQDMDHENMFWYRQDPGLGLRLIYFSYDVKMKEKGDIPEGYSVSREKKERFSLILESASTNQTSMYLCASTSGGTYEQYFGPGTRLTVT.

In DNA, the CDR3 is TGTGCCACCTCTAGCGGGAGGAATTACAATGAGCAGTTCTTC. Amino acid sequence: CATSSGRNYNEQFF. The chain couples TRBV10-3 to TRBJ2-1; 11 bases map to TRBD2. Trimming removed 10 bases from V and 4 bases from J; junction bases left unmatched: 6. Germline CDR1 is ENHRY and CDR2 is SYGVKD. The CDR3 contains 14 residues.

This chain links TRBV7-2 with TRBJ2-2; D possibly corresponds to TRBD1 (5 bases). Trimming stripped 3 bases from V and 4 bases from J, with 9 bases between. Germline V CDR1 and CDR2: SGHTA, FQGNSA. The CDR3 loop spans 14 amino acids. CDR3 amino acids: CASSFWTSTGELFF. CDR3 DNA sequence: TGTGCCAGCAGCTTCTGGACATCCACCGGGGAGCTGTTTTTT.

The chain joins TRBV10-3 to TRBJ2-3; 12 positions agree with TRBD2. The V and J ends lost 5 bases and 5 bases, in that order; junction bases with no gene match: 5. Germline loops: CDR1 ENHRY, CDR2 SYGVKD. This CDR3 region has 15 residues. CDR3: CAISRLAGVIDTQYF. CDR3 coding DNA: TGTGCCATCAGTCGACTAGCGGGGGTAATAGATACGCAGTATTTT.

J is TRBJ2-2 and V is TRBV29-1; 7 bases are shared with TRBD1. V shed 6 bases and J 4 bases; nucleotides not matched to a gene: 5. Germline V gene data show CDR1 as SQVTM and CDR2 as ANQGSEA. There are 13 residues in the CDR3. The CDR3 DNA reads TGCAGCGTCGGGACAGAACTCACCGGGGAGCTGTTTTTT. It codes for CSVGTELTGELFF.

The CDR3 DNA follows: TGTGCCAGCAGCGAACGGACAGGGCCCTACGAGCAGTACTTC. Translated, it gives CASSERTGPYEQYF. The chain couples TRBV4-2 to TRBJ2-7; TRBD1 aligns across 8 bases. Trimming took 5 bases from V and 2 from J; bases not matched to a gene: 5. The V gene's germline CDR1 is LGHNA and CDR2 YNFKEQ. There are 14 residues in the CDR3.

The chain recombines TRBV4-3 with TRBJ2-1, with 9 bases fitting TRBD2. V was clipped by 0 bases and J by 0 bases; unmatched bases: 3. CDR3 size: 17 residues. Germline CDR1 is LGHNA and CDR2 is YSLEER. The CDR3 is CASSQDSAGGSYNEQFF. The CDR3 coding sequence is TGCGCCAGCAGCCAAGACTCAGCGGGGGGCTCCTACAATGAGCAGTTCTTC.

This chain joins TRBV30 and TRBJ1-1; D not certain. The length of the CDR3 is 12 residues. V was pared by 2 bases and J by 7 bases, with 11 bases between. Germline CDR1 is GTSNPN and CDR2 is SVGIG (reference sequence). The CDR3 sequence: CAWSLVYGEAFF. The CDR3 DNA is TGTGCCTGGAGTTTGGTATACGGTGAAGCTTTCTTT.

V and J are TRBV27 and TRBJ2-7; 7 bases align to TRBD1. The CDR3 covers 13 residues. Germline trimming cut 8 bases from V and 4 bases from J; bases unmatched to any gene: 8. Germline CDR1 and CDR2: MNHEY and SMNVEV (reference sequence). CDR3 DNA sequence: TGTGCCAGCGCGACCGGGACAGCTTACGAGCAGTACTTC. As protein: CASATGTAYEQYF.

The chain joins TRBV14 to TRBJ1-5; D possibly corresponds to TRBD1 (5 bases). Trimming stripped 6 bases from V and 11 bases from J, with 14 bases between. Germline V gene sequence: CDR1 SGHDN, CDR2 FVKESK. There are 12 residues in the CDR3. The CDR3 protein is CASSEDNSAQHF. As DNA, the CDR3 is TGTGCCAGCAGTGAGGACAATTCAGCCCAGCATTTT.

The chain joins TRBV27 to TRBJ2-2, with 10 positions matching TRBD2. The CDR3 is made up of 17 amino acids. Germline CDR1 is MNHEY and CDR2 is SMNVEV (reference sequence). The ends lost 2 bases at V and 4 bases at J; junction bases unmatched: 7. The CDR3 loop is CASSLDSSGGSTGELFF. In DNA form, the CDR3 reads TGTGCCAGCAGTTTAGATTCTAGCGGGGGAAGCACCGGGGAGCTGTTTTTT.

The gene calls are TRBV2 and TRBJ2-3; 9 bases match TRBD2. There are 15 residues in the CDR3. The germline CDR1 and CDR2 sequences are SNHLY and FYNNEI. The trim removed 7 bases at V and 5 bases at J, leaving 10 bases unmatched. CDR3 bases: TGTGCCAGCATCCGGAGCGGGGGGAATGAAGATACGCAGTATTTT. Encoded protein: CASIRSGGNEDTQYF.

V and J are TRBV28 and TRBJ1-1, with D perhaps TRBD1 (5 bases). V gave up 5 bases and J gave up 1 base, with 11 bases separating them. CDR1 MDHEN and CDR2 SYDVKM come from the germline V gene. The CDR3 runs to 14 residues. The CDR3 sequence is CASSLFQGNTEAFF. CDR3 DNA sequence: TGTGCCAGCAGTCTTTTCCAGGGGAACACTGAAGCTTTCTTT.

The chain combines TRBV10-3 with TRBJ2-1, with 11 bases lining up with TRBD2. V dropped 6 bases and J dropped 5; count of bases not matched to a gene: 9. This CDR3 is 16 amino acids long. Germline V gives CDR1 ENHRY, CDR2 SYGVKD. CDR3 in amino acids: CAISNGLAGRNNEQFF. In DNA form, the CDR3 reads TGTGCCATCAGCAACGGACTAGCGGGTAGAAACAATGAGCAGTTCTTC.

The chain's CDR3 is CASSRTGGFMNTEAFF. In nucleotides, the CDR3 is TGCGCCAGCAGCCGGACAGGGGGCTTCATGAACACTGAAGCTTTCTTT. The rearrangement links TRBV5-1 to TRBJ1-1, with TRBD1 matching over 11 bases. The germline CDR1 and CDR2 sequences are SGHRS and YFSETQ. The V gene end was trimmed by 4 bases and the J gene end by 0 bases; junction bases not matched to a gene: 5. This CDR3 is 16 amino acids long.

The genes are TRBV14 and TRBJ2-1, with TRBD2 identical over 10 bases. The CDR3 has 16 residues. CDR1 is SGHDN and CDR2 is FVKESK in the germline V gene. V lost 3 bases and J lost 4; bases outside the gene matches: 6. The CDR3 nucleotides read TGTGCCAGCAGCCACGGACTAGCGGTGCTTTACAATGAGCAGTTCTTC. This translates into CASSHGLAVLYNEQFF. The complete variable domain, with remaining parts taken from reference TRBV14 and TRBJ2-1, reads EAGVTQFPSHSVIEKGQTVTLRCDPISGHDNLYWYRRVMGKEIKFLLHFVKESKQDESGMPNNRFLAERTGGTYSTLKVQPAELEDSGVYFCASSHGLAVLYNEQFFGPGTRLTVL.

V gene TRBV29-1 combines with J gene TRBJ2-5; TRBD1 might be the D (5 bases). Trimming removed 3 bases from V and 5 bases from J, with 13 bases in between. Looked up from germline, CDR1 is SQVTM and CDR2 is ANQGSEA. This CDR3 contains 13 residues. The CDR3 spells CSVEATVAETQYF. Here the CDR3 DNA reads TGCAGCGTTGAGGCGACAGTGGCGGAGACCCAGTACTTC.

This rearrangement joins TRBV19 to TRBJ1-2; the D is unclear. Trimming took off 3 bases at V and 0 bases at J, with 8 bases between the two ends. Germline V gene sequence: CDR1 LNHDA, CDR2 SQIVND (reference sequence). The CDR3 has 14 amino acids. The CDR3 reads CASSIFKTNYGYTF. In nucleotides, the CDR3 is TGTGCCAGTAGTATTTTTAAAACTAACTATGGCTACACCTTC.

The DNA for the CDR3 is TGTGCCAGCAGCCTTGGACAGTTTATCCCCAACTATGGCTACACCTTC. Protein sequence: CASSLGQFIPNYGYTF. This chain links TRBV5-5 with TRBJ1-2; maybe TRBD1 (6 bases). There are 16 residues in the CDR3. The germline gives CDR1 SGHKS, CDR2 YYEKEE (reference sequence). V was trimmed by 4 bases and J by 2 bases, leaving 18 bases between them.

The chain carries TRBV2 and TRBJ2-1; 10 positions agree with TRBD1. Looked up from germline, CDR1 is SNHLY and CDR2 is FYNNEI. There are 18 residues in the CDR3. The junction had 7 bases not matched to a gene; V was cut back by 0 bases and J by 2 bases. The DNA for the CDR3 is TGTGCCAGCAGTGAAGCGACAGGGGGCGTTTCTACCTACAATGAGCAGTTCTTC. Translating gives CASSEATGGVSTYNEQFF. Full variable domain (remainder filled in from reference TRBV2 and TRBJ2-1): EPEVTQTPSHQVTQMGQEVILRCVPISNHLYFYWYRQILGQKVEFLVSFYNNEISEKSEIFDDQFSVERPDGSNFTLKIRSTKLEDSAMYFCASSEATGGVSTYNEQFFGPGTRLTVL.

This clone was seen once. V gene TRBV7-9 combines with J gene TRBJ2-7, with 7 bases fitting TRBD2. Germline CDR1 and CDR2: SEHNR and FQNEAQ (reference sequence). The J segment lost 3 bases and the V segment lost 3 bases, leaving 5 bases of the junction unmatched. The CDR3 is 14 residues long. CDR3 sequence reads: CASSFGGGGYEQYF. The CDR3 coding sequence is TGTGCCAGCAGCTTTGGGGGGGGTGGCTACGAGCAGTACTTC.

The CDR3 region is CASSRQLQETQYF. Written as DNA, the CDR3 is TGTGCCAGCAGTCGACAGTTACAAGAGACCCAGTACTTC. V and J are TRBV27 and TRBJ2-5, with D possibly TRBD1 on 5 matching bases. Trimming cost V 5 bases and J 2 bases, with 9 bases left between them. The CDR3 loop spans 13 amino acids. Germline CDR1 and CDR2: MNHEY and SMNVEV (reference sequence).

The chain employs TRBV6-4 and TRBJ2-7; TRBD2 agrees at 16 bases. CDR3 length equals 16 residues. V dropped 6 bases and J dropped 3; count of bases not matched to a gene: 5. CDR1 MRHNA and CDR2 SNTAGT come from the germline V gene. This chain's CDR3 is CASRPGLAGGGYEQYF. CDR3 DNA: TGTGCCAGCAGGCCGGGACTAGCGGGGGGGGGCTACGAGCAGTACTTC.

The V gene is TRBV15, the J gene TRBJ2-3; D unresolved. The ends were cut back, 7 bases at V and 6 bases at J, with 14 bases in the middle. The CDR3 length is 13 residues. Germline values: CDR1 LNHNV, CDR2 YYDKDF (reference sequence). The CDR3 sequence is CATIKHYGDTQYF. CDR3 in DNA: TGTGCCACCATAAAACATTACGGGGATACGCAGTATTTT.

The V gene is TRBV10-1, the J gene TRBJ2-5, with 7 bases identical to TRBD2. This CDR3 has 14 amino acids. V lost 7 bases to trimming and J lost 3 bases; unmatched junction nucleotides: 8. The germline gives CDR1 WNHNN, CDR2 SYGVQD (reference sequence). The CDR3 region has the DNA TGCGCCAGCATAGTCTTGGCGGGGGAAGAGACCCAGTACTTC. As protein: CASIVLAGEETQYF.